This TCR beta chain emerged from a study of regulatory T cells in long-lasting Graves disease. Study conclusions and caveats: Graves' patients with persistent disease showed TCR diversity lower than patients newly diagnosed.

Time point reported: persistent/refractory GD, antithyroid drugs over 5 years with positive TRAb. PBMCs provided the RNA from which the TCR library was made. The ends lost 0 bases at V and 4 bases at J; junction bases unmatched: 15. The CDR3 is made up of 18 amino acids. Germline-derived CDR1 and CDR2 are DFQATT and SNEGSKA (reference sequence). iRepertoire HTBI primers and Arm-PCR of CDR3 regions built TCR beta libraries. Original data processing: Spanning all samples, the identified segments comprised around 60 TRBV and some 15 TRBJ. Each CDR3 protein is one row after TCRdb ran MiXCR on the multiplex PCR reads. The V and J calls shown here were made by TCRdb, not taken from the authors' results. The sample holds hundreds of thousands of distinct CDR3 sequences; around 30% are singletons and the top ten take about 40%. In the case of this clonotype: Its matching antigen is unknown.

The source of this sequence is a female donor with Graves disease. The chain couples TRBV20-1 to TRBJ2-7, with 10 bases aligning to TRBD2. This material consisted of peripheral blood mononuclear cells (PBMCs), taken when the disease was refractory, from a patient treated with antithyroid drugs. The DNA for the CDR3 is TGCAGTGCTAGAGATCTCGCTAGCGGGAGATCGGGGCGGTACGAGCAGTACTTC. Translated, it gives CSARDLASGRSGRYEQYF.